These 13 T cell receptor beta chains originate from one sample sequenced in a study of shared clonotypes between healthy human individuals. The naive CD8 subset, CD45RO-negative cells positively selected for CCR7, excluded terminally differentiated effector memory CD45RA+ cells. Measured with immunoSEQ multiplex PCR; TCRdb has only the in-frame clones, and not every one. The sample has hundreds of thousands of clones, around 96% seen once. The sequenced material came from naive CD8+ T cells sorted from blood. The receptor source for this set is a woman aged 25-40 years in good health.

The chain links TRBV4-1 to TRBJ1-1; possibly TRBD1 for D (5 bases). Trimming left V 0 bases short and J 0 bases short, with 11 bases between. Looked up from germline, CDR1 is MGHRA and CDR2 is YSYEKL. The CDR3 contains 16 residues. This CDR3 reads CASSQDLWGMNTEAFF. DNA for the CDR3: TGCGCCAGCAGCCAAGATCTTTGGGGGATGAACACTGAAGCTTTCTTT.

This clone was seen once. The junction departs from the called germline gene at one end, perhaps through a read error. The chain couples TRBV27 to TRBJ2-7, with D perhaps matching TRBD1 (6 bases). In germline, CDR1 is MNHEY, CDR2 SMNVEV (reference sequence). The CDR3 spans 15 residues. CDR3 DNA sequence: TGTGCCAGCAGCTTATCGTCAGGGGCGTACTACGAGCAGTACTTC. This translates into CASSLSSGAYYEQYF.

The rearrangement links TRBV5-1 to TRBJ2-7; D is perhaps TRBD1 or TRBD2 (5 bases each). This CDR3 comprises 20 residues. Germline V gene lookup returns CDR1 SGHRS and CDR2 YFSETQ. The V and J ends lost 4 bases and 1 base respectively, with 30 bases between them. The CDR3 loop reads CASSPGLLTGTPWRSYEQYF. In nucleotides, the CDR3 is TGCGCCAGCAGCCCTGGCCTCTTAACCGGGACGCCCTGGAGATCCTACGAGCAGTACTTC. Combining the CDR3 with reference TRBV5-1 and TRBJ2-7 gives the whole variable domain KAGVTQTPRYLIKTRGQQVTLSCSPISGHRSVSWYQQTPGQGLQFLFEYFSETQRNKGNFPGRFSGRQFSNSRSEMNVSTLELGDSALYLCASSPGLLTGTPWRSYEQYFGPGTRLTVT.

The rearrangement joins TRBV7-9 to TRBJ2-3, with unresolved D. Trimming pared 2 bases from V and 2 bases from J, leaving 5 bases between. This CDR3 contains 13 residues. CDR1 is SEHNR and CDR2 is FQNEAQ in the germline V gene (reference sequence). CDR3 in DNA: TGTGCCAGCAGCTTACCTTACACAGATACGCAGTATTTT. This gives the protein CASSLPYTDTQYF.

This clone is a singleton in its sample. The V call is TRBV7-7, the J call TRBJ2-3, with 10 bases fitting TRBD2. The trim removed 3 bases at V and 1 base at J, leaving 7 bases unmatched. This CDR3 comprises 17 residues. In germline, CDR1 is SSHAT, CDR2 FNYEAQ (reference sequence). The CDR3 coding sequence is TGTGCCAGCAGCTTGTCTAGCGGGAGAGGCGGCACAGATACGCAGTATTTT. Translation gives CASSLSSGRGGTDTQYF.

This clone was recorded only once. This chain joins TRBV18 and TRBJ2-1, with a weak D call TRBD2 (6 bases). With 0 bases removed from V and 0 bases from J, the gap between germline ends came to 12 bases. CDR1 is KGHSH and CDR2 is LQKENI in the germline V gene. This CDR3 contains 17 residues. CDR3 region: CASSPPSGRYSYNEQFF. CDR3 DNA: TGTGCCAGCTCACCACCTTCCGGGAGATACTCCTACAATGAGCAGTTCTTC.

V and J are TRBV7-9 and TRBJ2-3; D gene ambiguous. Germline V CDR1 and CDR2: SEHNR, FQNEAQ (reference sequence). CDR3 length equals 13 residues. Trimming took off 6 bases at V and 2 bases at J, with 9 bases between the two ends. The CDR3 is CASSLQNTDTQYF. In DNA form, the CDR3 reads TGTGCCAGCAGTTTACAAAACACAGATACGCAGTATTTT.

This sequence joins TRBV5-5 and TRBJ2-7; D possibly corresponds to TRBD1 (5 bases). CDR1 is SGHKS and CDR2 is YYEKEE in the germline V gene (reference sequence). V dropped 6 bases and J dropped 1 base, with 17 bases sitting between them. This CDR3 has 15 residues. The CDR3 DNA reads TGTGCCAGCACCCAGAGGCAGGGCACTTCCTACGAGCAGTACTTC. As protein: CASTQRQGTSYEQYF.

The chain combines TRBV6-1 with TRBJ2-1; D unresolved. The CDR3 is 13 amino acids. In germline, CDR1 is MNHNS, CDR2 SASEGT. Trimming cost V 11 bases and J 6 bases, with 17 bases left between them. The DNA for the CDR3 is TGTGCCTCGTCTTTCGCCCAGAGCAATGAGCAGTTCTTC. This gives the protein CASSFAQSNEQFF.

The chain has TRBV7-9 and TRBJ2-7; D gene unclear. CDR1 SEHNR and CDR2 FQNEAQ come from the germline V gene (reference sequence). Trimming removed 4 bases at V and 2 bases at J, with 15 bases between. The CDR3 contains 15 residues. The CDR3 DNA sequence: TGTGCCAGCAGCTCCACCTCGACTCATACCTACGAGCAGTACTTC. This gives the protein CASSSTSTHTYEQYF.

The J gene is TRBJ2-7, the V gene TRBV28; 7 bases line up with TRBD2. Germline V gene lookup returns CDR1 MDHEN and CDR2 SYDVKM. V shed 6 bases, J shed 3 bases, and the junction held 11 bases outside the gene matches. The CDR3 loop spans 15 amino acids. The CDR3 region is CASRLGRTRDYEQYF. Here the CDR3 DNA reads TGTGCCAGCAGGTTGGGTAGGACTAGGGACTACGAGCAGTACTTC.

The chain is built from TRBV6-5 and TRBJ2-7; TRBD2 matches at 10 bases. The CDR3 runs 15 residues. V lost 7 bases to trimming and J lost 2 bases; unmatched junction nucleotides: 8. The germline gives CDR1 MNHEY, CDR2 SVGAGI. CDR3 protein: CASKILAGDAYEQYF. Written as DNA, the CDR3 is TGTGCCAGCAAAATTCTAGCGGGAGACGCCTACGAGCAGTACTTC.

The rearrangement links TRBV6-5 to TRBJ2-7; 9 bases are shared with TRBD2. This CDR3 comprises 15 residues. V trimming: 0 bases; J trimming: 7 bases; junction bases outside the gene matches: 7. From germline, CDR1 is MNHEY and CDR2 SVGAGI. The CDR3 DNA reads as TGTGCCAGCAGTTACTCCGGACTAGCGAGGCGGGAGCAGTACTTC. Protein product: CASSYSGLARREQYF.